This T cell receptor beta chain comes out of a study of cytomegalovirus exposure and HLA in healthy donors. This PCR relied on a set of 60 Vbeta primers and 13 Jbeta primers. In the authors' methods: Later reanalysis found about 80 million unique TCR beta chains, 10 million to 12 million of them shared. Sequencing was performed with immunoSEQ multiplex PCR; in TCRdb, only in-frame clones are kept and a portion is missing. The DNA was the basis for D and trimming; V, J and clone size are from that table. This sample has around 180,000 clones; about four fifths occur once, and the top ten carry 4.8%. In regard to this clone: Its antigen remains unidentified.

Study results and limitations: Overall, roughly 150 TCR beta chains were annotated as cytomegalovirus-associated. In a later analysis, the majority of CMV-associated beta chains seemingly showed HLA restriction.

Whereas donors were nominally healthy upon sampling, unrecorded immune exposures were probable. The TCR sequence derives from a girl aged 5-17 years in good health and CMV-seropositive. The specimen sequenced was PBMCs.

CDR3 sequence reads: CASSYEQGSSNQPQHF. DNA of the CDR3: TGTGCCAGCAGTTACGAGCAGGGGTCGAGCAATCAGCCCCAGCATTTT. V gene TRBV6-6 combines with J gene TRBJ1-5; D may be TRBD1 (6 bases). Trimming pared 2 bases from V and 1 base from J, leaving 12 bases between. CDR1 MNHNY and CDR2 SVGAGI come from the germline V gene (reference sequence). The CDR3 length is 16 residues.